A single sample is the source of the 22 T cell receptor beta chains below, sequenced in a study of blood T cell repertoires in COVID-19. Repertoires were generated with immunoSEQ multiplex PCR, while TCRdb's copy carries only in-frame clones and drops some. Of fewer than 350,000 clones in the sample, roughly 85% were seen once. Sequencing was done on a sample of PBMCs or T cells enriched from blood (not recorded which). Every receptor here comes from a middle-aged woman who had recovered from COVID-19.

V is TRBV11-1 and J is TRBJ2-2; possibly TRBD1 for D (6 bases). Germline assignment: CDR1 SGHAT and CDR2 FQDESV (reference sequence). The CDR3 spans 15 residues. The germline V and J ends were trimmed by 5 bases and 3 bases, with 13 bases remaining between them. DNA of the CDR3: TGTGCCAGCAGCCCATCGGACAGCTACACCGGGGAGCTGTTTTTT. Its translation is CASSPSDSYTGELFF. The full variable domain, completed using reference TRBV11-1 and TRBJ2-2, is EAEVAQSPRYKITEKSQAVAFWCDPISGHATLYWYRQILGQGPELLVQFQDESVVDDSQLPKDRFSAERLKGVDSTLKIQPAELGDSAMYLCASSPSDSYTGELFFGEGSRLTVL.

This sequence joins TRBV7-9 and TRBJ2-1; D is unclear. The germline V gene encodes CDR1 SEHNR and CDR2 FQNEAQ (reference sequence). V was clipped by 5 bases and J by 0 bases, with 14 bases between them. The CDR3 loop spans 16 amino acids. The CDR3 region has the DNA TGTGCCAGCAGCCCCGGAGCCGCCCGCTCCTACAATGAGCAGTTCTTC. Translated, it gives CASSPGAARSYNEQFF. The entire variable domain, with the rest obtained from reference TRBV7-9 and TRBJ2-1, is as follows: DTGVSQNPRHKITKRGQNVTFRCDPISEHNRLYWYRQTLGQGPEFLTYFQNEAQLEKSRLLSDRFSAERPKGSFSTLEIQRTEQGDSAMYLCASSPGAARSYNEQFFGPGTRLTVL.

This clone came up once. This chain links TRBV24-1 with TRBJ2-2; D gene uncertain. The CDR3 is made up of 13 amino acids. Trimming took 5 bases from V and 6 from J, leaving 9 bases between them. CDR1 KGHDR and CDR2 SFDVKD come from the germline V gene. The CDR3 DNA sequence: TGTGCCACCAGTGCCCTAGTCGCCGGGGAGCTGTTTTTT. This translates into CATSALVAGELFF.

The rearrangement joins TRBV7-6 to TRBJ2-1; D ambiguous. The V end lost 5 bases, the J end lost 5 bases, and 16 bases lay between the germline ends. The CDR3 has 15 residues. Germline V lookup: CDR1 SGHVS, CDR2 FNYEAQ. The CDR3, as DNA: TGTGCCAGCAGCCCTACAAGCGTTCTTCACAATGAGCAGTTCTTC. Its translation is CASSPTSVLHNEQFF.

The sample holds one count of this clone. The chain uses TRBV28 and TRBJ2-3; maybe TRBD2 (6 bases). The V end was cut by 9 bases, the J end by 1 base, with 11 bases between. CDR3 size: 13 residues. CDR1 is MDHEN, CDR2 SYDVKM, per germline. CDR3 nucleotide sequence: TGTGCCAGTGGGACTGGTGGCACAGATACGCAGTATTTT. Residues: CASGTGGTDTQYF. Full variable domain (rest looked up from reference TRBV28 and TRBJ2-3): DVKVTQSSRYLVKRTGEKVFLECVQDMDHENMFWYRQDPGLGLRLIYFSYDVKMKEKGDIPEGYSVSREKKERFSLILESASTNQTSMYLCASGTGGTDTQYFGPGTRLTVL.

V usage is TRBV4-1 and J usage is TRBJ1-1, with unresolved D. CDR1 is MGHRA and CDR2 is YSYEKL in the germline V gene. V was shortened by 2 bases and J by 8 bases, with 12 bases between the two germline ends. The CDR3 sequence is 13 residues long. The CDR3 region has the DNA TGCGCCAGCAGCCAACCCCCCGGGGAGGAAGCTTTCTTT. This translates into CASSQPPGEEAFF.

The rearrangement joins TRBV7-8 to TRBJ2-2; possible D gene TRBD1, 6 bases. Germline V CDR1 and CDR2: SGHVS, FQNEAQ. Trimming cost V 5 bases and J 4 bases, with 14 bases left between them. The CDR3 totals 15 residues. The CDR3 region is CASSRSLQGTGELFF. DNA for the CDR3: TGTGCCAGCAGCCGTAGCCTACAGGGCACCGGGGAGCTGTTTTTT.

The V call is TRBV18, the J call TRBJ2-7; D remains unclear. Trimming pared 2 bases from V and 2 bases from J, leaving 10 bases between. The CDR3 runs to 14 residues. Looked up from germline, CDR1 is KGHSH and CDR2 is LQKENI. The CDR3 nucleotides read TGTGCCAGCTCACCAGGCGCACAGACCTACGAGCAGTACTTC. Its translation is CASSPGAQTYEQYF.

This chain joins TRBV7-2 and TRBJ2-7, with 9 bases aligning to TRBD1. The CDR3 runs to 15 residues. Germline assignment: CDR1 SGHTA and CDR2 FQGNSA. The V and J ends lost 4 bases and 0 bases, in that order; junction bases with no gene match: 4. The DNA for the CDR3 is TGTGCCAGCAGCTATGGACAGGGGATCTCCTACGAGCAGTACTTC. As protein: CASSYGQGISYEQYF.

This rearrangement joins TRBV25-1 to TRBJ2-7; 13 nucleotides line up with TRBD2. The CDR3 spans 17 residues. Germline CDR1 reads MGHDK; CDR2 reads SYGVNS. Unmatched junction bases numbered 10, after V lost 3 bases and J lost 5 bases. CDR3 coding DNA: TGTGCCAGCAGTGATCACGGGACTAGCGGGAACCTTGACGAGCAGTACTTC. Translating gives CASSDHGTSGNLDEQYF.

This chain connects TRBV27 to TRBJ2-7; 14 nucleotides align to TRBD2. The CDR3 length is 14 residues. Germline V gene data show CDR1 as MNHEY and CDR2 as SMNVEV (reference sequence). Germline trimming cut 6 bases from V and 6 bases from J; bases unmatched to any gene: 4. CDR3 amino acids: CASRVGTSGSEQYF. CDR3 DNA sequence: TGTGCCAGCAGGGTAGGGACTAGCGGGAGCGAGCAGTACTTC.

In DNA form, the CDR3 reads TGTGCCAGCAGCGGGGCACAGGGAAGCGAGACCCAGTACTTC. Translation gives CASSGAQGSETQYF. This chain joins TRBV7-2 and TRBJ2-5; D is possibly TRBD1 (6 bases). Between the trimmed V and J ends, which lost 5 bases and 5 bases, there was a span of 15 bases. The CDR3 totals 14 residues. From germline, CDR1 is SGHTA and CDR2 FQGNSA.

The V and J genes are TRBV7-9 and TRBJ2-1; 8 bases map to TRBD2. The CDR3 runs to 15 residues. The V gene end was trimmed by 3 bases and the J gene end by 5 bases; junction bases not matched to a gene: 6. Germline assignment: CDR1 SEHNR and CDR2 FQNEAQ (reference sequence). The CDR3 DNA is TGTGCCAGCAGCTTTCGCGGGAGGAACGACAATGAGCAGTTCTTC. As protein: CASSFRGRNDNEQFF.

The V gene is TRBV12-3 or TRBV12-4, the J gene TRBJ1-1; D is undetermined. This CDR3 spans 13 amino acids. V was cut by 2 bases and J by 2 bases, with 6 bases left in between. The CDR3 nucleotides are TGTGCCAGCAGTTTAAATCCAAACACTGAAGCTTTCTTT. This codes for CASSLNPNTEAFF.

The chain carries TRBV27 and TRBJ1-1; D not resolved. V lost 7 bases, J lost 0 bases, and 9 bases lay in between. The CDR3 covers 13 residues. Germline V gives CDR1 MNHEY, CDR2 SMNVEV (reference sequence). CDR3 sequence: CASMRRLNTEAFF. CDR3 in DNA: TGTGCCAGCATGCGTCGGTTGAACACTGAAGCTTTCTTT.

This clone was counted a single time. The chain links TRBV2 to TRBJ1-5; D uncertain. V was pared by 4 bases and J by 4 bases, with 8 bases between. The length of the CDR3 is 13 residues. Germline V gives CDR1 SNHLY, CDR2 FYNNEI. The CDR3 DNA is TGTGCCAGCAGTGTAACTTGGAATCAGCCCCAGCATTTT. This codes for CASSVTWNQPQHF.

This clone has just one count. The gene calls are TRBV5-6 and TRBJ2-1, with D unresolved. This CDR3 is 15 amino acids long. Trimming took off 2 bases at V and 2 bases at J, with 11 bases between the two ends. The V gene's germline CDR1 is SGHDT and CDR2 YYEEEE. In DNA, the CDR3 is TGTGCCAGCAGCTTTGGGCAAAGTACCTACAATGAGCAGTTCTTC. As protein: CASSFGQSTYNEQFF.

DNA of the CDR3: TGTGCCAGCTCACCGTTTCGGGACAGGTACCACGAGCAGTACTTC. It is translated as CASSPFRDRYHEQYF. V is TRBV18 and J is TRBJ2-7, with TRBD1 identical over 8 bases. V dropped 3 bases and J dropped 5; count of bases not matched to a gene: 9. In germline, CDR1 is KGHSH, CDR2 LQKENI. The CDR3 runs to 15 residues.

The V call is TRBV28, the J call TRBJ2-3; TRBD2 matches at 8 bases. Trimming at V came to 4 bases and at J to 6 bases, leaving 6 bases not matched to a gene. Germline CDR1 MDHEN, CDR2 SYDVKM. This CDR3 comprises 14 residues. Here the CDR3 reads CASSSAGDGDTQYF. The CDR3 DNA reads TGTGCCAGCAGTTCAGCGGGAGATGGGGATACGCAGTATTTT.

The rearrangement links TRBV7-2 to TRBJ2-3; 7 positions match TRBD1. Germline values: CDR1 SGHTA, CDR2 FQGNSA. Trimming cost V 4 bases and J 2 bases; bases outside gene matches: 6. There are 15 residues in the CDR3. The CDR3 here is CASSYRQGPTDTQYF. The CDR3 bases are TGTGCCAGCAGCTACCGACAGGGCCCCACAGATACGCAGTATTTT.

This chain connects TRBV6-5 to TRBJ2-7; a possible D gene is TRBD2 (5 bases). Germline CDR1 and CDR2: MNHEY and SVGAGI. This CDR3 spans 13 amino acids. The ends were cut back, 4 bases at V and 1 base at J, with 8 bases in the middle. CDR3 sequence: CASSLSGSYEQYF. CDR3 nucleotide sequence: TGTGCCAGCAGTTTGAGCGGATCCTACGAGCAGTACTTC.

The chain carries TRBV2 and TRBJ1-4, with unresolved D. With 3 bases removed from V and 4 bases from J, the gap between germline ends came to 9 bases. Germline V gives CDR1 SNHLY, CDR2 FYNNEI. The CDR3 consists of 14 residues. The CDR3 region is CASSDRSLNEKLFF. The CDR3 DNA sequence: TGTGCCAGCAGTGATCGGTCCCTTAATGAAAAACTGTTTTTT.